This entry lists 26 T cell receptor beta chains sequenced from one sample in a study of blood T cell repertoires in COVID-19. Assay used: immunoSEQ multiplex PCR; TCRdb lists only in-frame clones, some missing. The sample consists of around 310,000 clones, nearly 90% of them appearing once. Sequences were obtained from PBMCs or T cells enriched from blood (not recorded which). These TCRs come from a woman under 40 who had recovered from COVID-19.

The chain couples TRBV13 to TRBJ2-5; TRBD2 might be the D (6 bases). The CDR3 covers 16 residues. Trimming cost V 4 bases and J 1 base, with 16 bases left between them. In germline, CDR1 is PRHDT, CDR2 FYEKMQ (reference sequence). The CDR3 protein is CASSSPGLTSQETQYF. The CDR3 DNA is TGTGCCAGCAGCTCGCCCGGACTAACTAGCCAAGAGACCCAGTACTTC.

The chain is built from TRBV29-1 and TRBJ2-5; 8 bases fit TRBD1. CDR3 size: 14 residues. V lost 4 bases to trimming and J lost 4 bases; unmatched junction nucleotides: 8. From germline, CDR1 is SQVTM and CDR2 ANQGSEA. This CDR3 reads CSVVARDRLETQYF. In nucleotides, the CDR3 is TGCAGCGTTGTCGCTCGGGACAGGCTAGAGACCCAGTACTTC. Complete variable domain (other parts from reference TRBV29-1 and TRBJ2-5): SAVISQKPSRDICQRGTSLTIQCQVDSQVTMMFWYRQQPGQSLTLIATANQGSEATYESGFVIDKFPISRPNLTFSTLTVSNMSPEDSSIYLCSVVARDRLETQYFGPGTRLLVL.

The gene calls are TRBV29-1 and TRBJ2-7; the D gene is possibly TRBD2 (5 bases). V lost 6 bases to trimming and J lost 4 bases, with 16 bases between them. CDR3 size: 13 residues. The germline V gene encodes CDR1 SQVTM and CDR2 ANQGSEA. The DNA for the CDR3 is TGCAGCGTGATGACCTGGCGGACTTACGAGCAGTACTTC. As protein: CSVMTWRTYEQYF.

This sequence joins TRBV19 and TRBJ2-7, with D possibly being TRBD1 (5 bases). The V gene's germline CDR1 is LNHDA and CDR2 SQIVND (reference sequence). The V end was cut by 5 bases, the J end by 3 bases, with 14 bases between. This CDR3 contains 14 residues. The CDR3 loop is CASSASDIYYEQYF. The DNA for the CDR3 is TGTGCCAGTAGTGCCTCGGACATATACTACGAGCAGTACTTC.

The chain is built from TRBV7-6 and TRBJ2-7; TRBD1 might be the D (6 bases). The CDR3 is 13 amino acids. Deletions cut 5 bases from V and 7 bases from J, with 15 bases between. Per the germline V gene, CDR1 is SGHVS and CDR2 is FNYEAQ. CDR3 coding DNA: TGTGCCAGCAGCCGGACAGACCTTAGGGAGCAGTACTTC. Encoded protein: CASSRTDLREQYF.

V and J are TRBV29-1 and TRBJ1-6, with D possibly TRBD1 on 5 matching bases. This CDR3 region has 12 residues. The V gene's germline CDR1 is SQVTM and CDR2 ANQGSEA. Trimming cost V 4 bases and J 11 bases, with 12 bases left between them. Written as DNA, the CDR3 is TGCAGCGTTGTGAACCCCAGGGCACCCCTCCACTTT. Its translation is CSVVNPRAPLHF.

This clone occurred once. The V gene is TRBV27, the J gene TRBJ1-5; 7 nucleotides match TRBD1. The ends lost 3 bases at V and 1 base at J; junction bases unmatched: 3. This CDR3 contains 15 residues. CDR1 MNHEY and CDR2 SMNVEV come from the germline V gene (reference sequence). CDR3 sequence reads: CASSFRTGSNQPQHF. The CDR3 DNA is TGTGCCAGCAGTTTTAGGACAGGAAGCAATCAGCCCCAGCATTTT.

This sequence joins TRBV28 and TRBJ1-5; D might be TRBD1 (6 bases). Deletions cut 6 bases from V and 8 bases from J, with 26 bases between. The germline CDR1 and CDR2 sequences are MDHEN and SYDVKM. This CDR3 is 17 amino acids long. This CDR3 reads CASRTYLQGALTEPQHF. The DNA for the CDR3 is TGTGCCAGCAGGACTTATCTACAGGGAGCCCTTACGGAGCCCCAGCATTTT.

The J gene is TRBJ1-1, the V gene TRBV13; 8 bases align to TRBD1. Germline-derived CDR1 and CDR2 are PRHDT and FYEKMQ (reference sequence). CDR3 length: 14 amino acids. V was clipped by 8 bases and J by 1 base; unmatched bases: 6. The CDR3 DNA reads as TGTGCCAGCGAGGGACAGGAACAGAACACTGAAGCTTTCTTT. It yields the protein CASEGQEQNTEAFF.

The chain links TRBV19 to TRBJ1-2, with TRBD1 identical over 8 bases. Germline-derived CDR1 and CDR2 are LNHDA and SQIVND (reference sequence). V shed 10 bases and J 4 bases; nucleotides not matched to a gene: 14. This CDR3 has 15 residues. CDR3 sequence: CATRLSHDRGYGYTF. The CDR3 DNA sequence: TGTGCCACCAGACTTAGCCACGACAGGGGCTATGGCTACACCTTC.

V is TRBV19 and J is TRBJ1-5; D gene uncertain. Trimming stripped 9 bases from V and 11 bases from J, with 14 bases between. Looked up from germline, CDR1 is LNHDA and CDR2 is SQIVND (reference sequence). This CDR3 is 11 amino acids long. CDR3 in DNA: TGTGCCAGCCGAGACATATCTGCCCAGCATTTT. This gives the protein CASRDISAQHF.

The chain has TRBV28 and TRBJ2-3; 7 bases are shared with TRBD2. After removal of 6 bases from V and 5 bases from J, the junction contained 14 bases not matched to a gene. The CDR3 loop spans 16 amino acids. The germline gives CDR1 MDHEN, CDR2 SYDVKM. CDR3 nucleotides: TGTGCCAGCAGAACTGGGAGTGGGAGGACTAGAGATACGCAGTATTTT. Its translation: CASRTGSGRTRDTQYF.

The chain employs TRBV7-9 and TRBJ2-2; 10 nucleotides line up with TRBD2. The V gene's germline CDR1 is SEHNR and CDR2 FQNEAQ (reference sequence). The V and J ends lost 0 bases and 5 bases, in that order; junction bases with no gene match: 6. The CDR3 has 17 amino acids. DNA of the CDR3: TGTGCCAGCAGCTTAGCCGGTAGCGGGAGGCGGACCGGGGAGCTGTTTTTT. Translated: CASSLAGSGRRTGELFF.

This chain links TRBV10-1 with TRBJ1-2, with 11 bases fitting TRBD1. The CDR3 spans 18 residues. Germline CDR1 reads WNHNN; CDR2 reads SYGVQD (reference sequence). V shed 3 bases and J 3 bases; nucleotides not matched to a gene: 12. CDR3 coding DNA: TGCGCCAGCAGTGATTTTGGGACAGGGGGTAGGTCCTACTATGGCTACACCTTC. Translated, it gives CASSDFGTGGRSYYGYTF.

The chain uses TRBV19 and TRBJ2-5; 14 bases line up with TRBD2. V lost 4 bases, J lost 4 bases, and 5 bases stayed unmatched. The CDR3 runs to 16 residues. The V gene's germline CDR1 is LNHDA and CDR2 SQIVND (reference sequence). This chain's CDR3 is CASSKGLAGDLETQYF. DNA of the CDR3: TGTGCCAGTAGTAAGGGACTAGCGGGAGATTTAGAGACCCAGTACTTC. The variable domain in full, with the rest retrieved from reference TRBV19 and TRBJ2-5, is DGGITQSPKYLFRKEGQNVTLSCEQNLNHDAMYWYRQDPGQGLRLIYYSQIVNDFQKGDIAEGYSVSREKKESFPLTVTSAQKNPTAFYLCASSKGLAGDLETQYFGPGTRLLVL.

DNA for the CDR3: TGCGCCAGCAGCGTGACAGGAGGAATCGCTGAAGCTTTCTTT. Its protein product is CASSVTGGIAEAFF. The V gene is TRBV5-1, the J gene TRBJ1-1; D possibly corresponds to TRBD1 (6 bases). There are 14 residues in the CDR3. V was trimmed by 4 bases and J by 6 bases, leaving 16 bases between them. The germline CDR1 and CDR2 sequences are SGHRS and YFSETQ.

The chain combines TRBV5-1 with TRBJ2-2; D is unresolved. The germline CDR1 and CDR2 sequences are SGHRS and YFSETQ. The CDR3 sequence is 17 residues long. V was pared by 4 bases and J by 0 bases, with 16 bases between. CDR3 sequence: CASSPMTSLANTGELFF. Written as DNA, the CDR3 is TGCGCCAGCAGCCCGATGACAAGCCTGGCGAACACCGGGGAGCTGTTTTTT.

The chain joins TRBV28 to TRBJ1-5; 9 bases map to TRBD1. The CDR3 covers 12 residues. J was trimmed by 15 bases and V by 10 bases; bases with no gene match: 13. From germline, CDR1 is MDHEN and CDR2 SYDVKM. Here the CDR3 reads CANTSTGGDPHF. The DNA of the CDR3 is TGTGCCAACACATCAACAGGGGGCGATCCGCATTTT. The variable domain in full, completed from reference TRBV28 and TRBJ1-5, reads DVKVTQSSRYLVKRTGEKVFLECVQDMDHENMFWYRQDPGLGLRLIYFSYDVKMKEKGDIPEGYSVSREKKERFSLILESASTNQTSMYLCANTSTGGDPHFGDGTRLSIL.

The rearrangement links TRBV7-3 to TRBJ1-5; D not certain. The germline V gene has CDR1 SGHTA and CDR2 FQGTGA. Trimming left V 2 bases short and J 1 base short, with 9 bases between. This CDR3 is built from 15 residues. The CDR3 spells CASSLQTESNQPQHF. In nucleotides, the CDR3 is TGTGCCAGCAGCTTACAGACGGAGAGCAATCAGCCCCAGCATTTT.

This sequence joins TRBV19 and TRBJ2-7; TRBD2 matches 11 bases. The V and J ends lost 5 bases and 2 bases, in that order; junction bases with no gene match: 8. Germline loops: CDR1 LNHDA, CDR2 SQIVND (reference sequence). The CDR3 is made up of 16 amino acids. CDR3 protein: CASSSAGTSGAYEQYF. CDR3 nucleotides: TGTGCCAGTAGTTCCGCCGGGACTAGCGGTGCCTACGAGCAGTACTTC.

V and J are TRBV15 and TRBJ1-5; no firm D call. CDR1 and CDR2 (germline): LNHNV, YYDKDF (reference sequence). The CDR3 has 13 residues. V lost 0 bases and J lost 4, with 4 bases in between. In DNA, the CDR3 is TGTGCCACCAGCAGAGACCAAAATCAGCCCCAGCATTTT. This sequence encodes CATSRDQNQPQHF.

The rearrangement uses TRBV3-1 (or the pseudogene TRBV3-2) and TRBJ2-1; D perhaps matches TRBD1 (8 bases). CDR1 is LGHDT and CDR2 is YNNKEL in the germline V gene (reference sequence). V was trimmed by 0 bases and J by 6 bases, leaving 27 bases between them. CDR3 length: 20 amino acids. DNA of the CDR3: TGTGCCAGCAGCCAAGATGGGCGCAGGGGGCTAGGACTAGTAAGCAATGAGCAGTTCTTC. Protein sequence: CASSQDGRRGLGLVSNEQFF.

This clone has only a few counts. The gene calls are TRBV18 and TRBJ2-1; D is undetermined. Per the germline V gene, CDR1 is KGHSH and CDR2 is LQKENI. The CDR3 spans 15 residues. The ends were cut back, 5 bases at V and 0 bases at J, with 11 bases in the middle. The CDR3 DNA reads TGTGCCAGCTCAGCCACCCCGAGCTCCTACAATGAGCAGTTCTTC. Translated: CASSATPSSYNEQFF.

The chain recombines TRBV20-1 with TRBJ2-1, with D tentatively TRBD2 (5 bases). The germline V gene encodes CDR1 DFQATT and CDR2 SNEGSKA (reference sequence). The CDR3 has 11 residues. Trimming shortened V by 3 bases and J by 9 bases, and 9 bases separated the two germline ends. The CDR3 reads CSASKEAEQFF. The CDR3 bases are TGCAGTGCTAGTAAGGAGGCTGAGCAGTTCTTC.

The CDR3 protein is CASSLSEREFVEQYF. In DNA, the CDR3 is TGTGCCAGCAGTTTAAGTGAGCGGGAGTTCGTCGAGCAGTACTTC. V usage is TRBV28 and J usage is TRBJ2-7, with 8 bases fitting TRBD2. Germline trimming cut 2 bases from V and 6 bases from J; bases unmatched to any gene: 9. In germline, CDR1 is MDHEN, CDR2 SYDVKM. CDR3 length: 15 residues. Full variable domain (missing parts from reference TRBV28 and TRBJ2-7): DVKVTQSSRYLVKRTGEKVFLECVQDMDHENMFWYRQDPGLGLRLIYFSYDVKMKEKGDIPEGYSVSREKKERFSLILESASTNQTSMYLCASSLSEREFVEQYFGPGTRLTVT.

The chain carries TRBV5-4 and TRBJ2-1, with 13 bases that match TRBD2. This CDR3 is built from 15 residues. From germline, CDR1 is SGHNT and CDR2 YYREEE (reference sequence). Losses at the gene ends were 4 bases for V and 8 bases for J; bases not matched to a gene: 6. The CDR3 reads CASSVELAGGYEQFF. The CDR3 DNA sequence: TGTGCCAGCAGCGTGGAACTAGCGGGAGGGTATGAGCAGTTCTTC.